This T cell receptor (beta chain) was profiled in a study of OX40 agonist ivuxolimab in advanced cancers. Looking at the study overall: Ivuxolimab is a fully human IgG2 antibody that activates OX40 (CD134). The dose-escalation cohort was approximately 81% male, with a mean age of 60 years, ranging roughly 20 to 90.

Germline assignment: CDR1 MNHNS and CDR2 SASEGT. CDR3 size: 10 residues. V dropped 9 bases and J dropped 6 bases, with 6 bases sitting between them. Comment on this clone: Antigen: not known.

Measured with immunoSEQ multiplex PCR; TCRdb has only the in-frame clones, and not every one. The data contain some 140,000 clones, roughly 91% of them singletons. Study-wide points: Expanded clones belonging to CD8+ T cells outnumbered, on average, those of CD4+.

Any history of autoimmune disease or systemic immunosuppression disqualified patients. The source of this sequence is an adult with an advanced solid tumor such as melanoma, head and neck, liver or kidney cancer. This chain links TRBV6-1 with TRBJ1-5; no reliable D call. Sequencing used CD4+ or CD8+ T cells sorted from blood, obtained in a trial of the OX40 agonist ivuxolimab. The CDR3 DNA reads as TGTGCCAGTACTCCTCAGCCCCAGCATTTT. Amino acids: CASTPQPQHF.